These T cell receptor beta chains were read from a single sample in a study of vaccination and CD4 T cells after COVID-19. No antigen is known for these receptors. TCRdb re-called the PCR reads through MiXCR, storing one row per CDR3 protein. Of under 7,500 distinct CDR3 sequences listed, around two fifths were seen once; the top ten hold about 36%. The material sequenced was CD4+ T cells from blood, cultured in vitro. The receptor set was obtained from a human donor in good health. The CDR3 runs from the conserved cysteine through the conserved F or W. The D gene is left open where the match is weak. Size values are once, few and many counts, or a class for expanded clones, and some rows have none.

v_call	d_call	j_call	clone_size	cdr3_aa	cdr3_nt
TRBV5-4	.	TRBJ1-1	.	CASSFRAGPNTEAFF	TGTGCCAGCAGCTTTAGGGCAGGGCCCAACACTGAAGCTTTCTTT
TRBV6-2/TRBV6-3	.	TRBJ2-1	.	CASSLNLLRAGSYNEQFF	TGTGCCAGCAGTCTGAACCTTCTGCGGGCTGGCTCCTACAATGAGCAGTTCTTC
TRBV7-8	TRBD2	TRBJ2-3	.	CASRLAGTDTQYF	TGTGCCAGCAGACTAGCGGGCACAGATACGCAGTATTTT
TRBV7-2	.	TRBJ2-4	.	CASSLAATGNIQYF	TGTGCCAGCAGCTTAGCAGCCACGGGGAACATTCAGTACTTC
TRBV2	.	TRBJ1-6	.	CASRKGSYHNSPLHF	TGTGCCAGCAGGAAAGGGTCATATCATAATTCACCCCTCCACTTT
TRBV29-1	.	TRBJ1-1	few	CSVGQGLNTEAFF	TGCAGCGTTGGTCAGGGATTGAACACTGAAGCTTTCTTT
TRBV6-1	.	TRBJ2-7	.	CASRFRASYEQYF	TGTGCCAGCAGGTTCCGGGCGAGCTACGAGCAGTACTTC
TRBV10-3	.	TRBJ2-3	few	CAISESGSEVDTQYF	TGTGCCATCAGTGAGTCTGGTTCAGAGGTCGATACGCAGTATTTT
TRBV28	.	TRBJ2-1	.	CASSLIGSTYNEQFF	TGTGCCAGCAGTTTAATAGGCTCCACCTACAATGAGCAGTTCTTC
TRBV6-1	TRBD1	TRBJ2-5	.	CASRATGGRLETQYF	TGTGCCAGCAGGGCGACAGGGGGTCGGCTGGAGACCCAGTACTTC
TRBV7-2	.	TRBJ2-3	.	CASSYGGTADTQYF	TGTGCCAGCAGCTATGGCGGGACCGCAGATACGCAGTATTTT
TRBV25-1	.	TRBJ1-1	large	CASSVMGRTEAFF	TGTGCCAGCAGTGTAATGGGTCGCACTGAAGCTTTCTTT
TRBV6-2/TRBV6-3	.	TRBJ2-1	few	CASRGMDNEQFF	TGTGCCAGCAGGGGAATGGACAATGAGCAGTTCTTC